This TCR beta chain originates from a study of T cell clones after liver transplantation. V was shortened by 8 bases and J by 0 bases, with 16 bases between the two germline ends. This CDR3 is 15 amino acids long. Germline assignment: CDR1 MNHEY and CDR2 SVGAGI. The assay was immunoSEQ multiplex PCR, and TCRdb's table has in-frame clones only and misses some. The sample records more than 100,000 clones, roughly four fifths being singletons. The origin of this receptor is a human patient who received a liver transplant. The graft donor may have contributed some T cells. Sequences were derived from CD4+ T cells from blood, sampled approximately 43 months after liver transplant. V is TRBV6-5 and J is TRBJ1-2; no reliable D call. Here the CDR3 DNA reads TGTGCCAGCGGACTCTCAGGTCGCACTAACTATGGCTACACCTTC. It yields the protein CASGLSGRTNYGYTF.